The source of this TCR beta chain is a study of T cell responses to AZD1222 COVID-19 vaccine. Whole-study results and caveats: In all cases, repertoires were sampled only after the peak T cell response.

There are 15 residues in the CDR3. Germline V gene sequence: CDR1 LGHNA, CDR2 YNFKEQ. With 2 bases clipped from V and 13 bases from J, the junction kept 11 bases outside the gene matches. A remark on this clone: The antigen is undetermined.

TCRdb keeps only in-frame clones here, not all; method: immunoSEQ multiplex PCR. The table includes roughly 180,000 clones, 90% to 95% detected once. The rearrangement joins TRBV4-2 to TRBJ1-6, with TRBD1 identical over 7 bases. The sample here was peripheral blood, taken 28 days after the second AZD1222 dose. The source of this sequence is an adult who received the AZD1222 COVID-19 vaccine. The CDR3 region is CASSQSRTGIVPLHF. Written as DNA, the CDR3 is TGTGCCAGCAGCCAATCCAGGACAGGTATAGTTCCCCTCCACTTT.